This T cell receptor beta chain is drawn from a study of blood T cell repertoires in COVID-19. Across the whole study: Samples came from the United States, Italy and Spain, spanning acute and convalescent COVID-19. From T cells, B-cell-depleted T cells, or PBMCs came the material, which was cDNA or gDNA.

Germline V CDR1 and CDR2: KGHSH, LQKENI. This CDR3 has 13 amino acids. V gave up 3 bases and J gave up 7 bases; unmatched junction bases: 5. In the authors' methods: The authors estimated nucleated cell counts from reference gene primer amplification. TCRdb's copy holds only in-frame clones and misses some; the assay was immunoSEQ multiplex PCR. D and trimming were read from the DNA, whereas the V and J calls and clone size are those reported in that table. The sample lists 90,000 to 110,000 clones, over 80% occurring once. This TCR was sampled from a human donor in a cohort sampled during active COVID-19. The rearrangement links TRBV18 to TRBJ1-1; 7 nucleotides agree with TRBD1. Sequencing was done on a sample of peripheral blood. CDR3 DNA: TGTGCCAGCTCACCGGGGACAGTCATTGAAGCTTTCTTT. It encodes CASSPGTVIEAFF.